Reported below is one T cell receptor (beta chain). The data were taken from a study of blood T cell repertoires in COVID-19. Repertoires were generated with immunoSEQ multiplex PCR, while TCRdb's copy carries only in-frame clones and drops some. The sample lists under 20,000 clones; about 87% were seen once. The sequence was obtained from a human donor in a cohort sampled during active COVID-19. The sequenced sample was peripheral blood.

The chain's CDR3 is CSVETGGTEAFF. The CDR3 DNA follows: TGCAGCGTTGAAACGGGGGGCACTGAAGCTTTCTTT. V and J are TRBV29-1 and TRBJ1-1, with D perhaps matching TRBD1 (5 bases). The CDR3 contains 12 residues. Germline V gives CDR1 SQVTM, CDR2 ANQGSEA. Trimming pared 2 bases from V and 4 bases from J, leaving 8 bases between.